This paragraph covers one T cell receptor beta chain sequence. These data come from a study of cytomegalovirus exposure and HLA in healthy donors. Vbeta (60) and Jbeta (13) primers were used in the PCR. The data were produced by immunoSEQ multiplex PCR, yet TCRdb's version contains in-frame clones alone and is incomplete. This sample's table reports about 160,000 clones. Germline CDR1 and CDR2: SGHVS and FQNEAQ. V shed 5 bases and J shed 1 base, with 10 bases lying between them. There are 14 residues in the CDR3. The chain recombines TRBV7-8 with TRBJ2-3; D gene uncertain. Input material: PBMCs. The source of this sequence is a woman aged 55 to 70 in good health and CMV-seronegative. CDR3 coding DNA: TGTGCCAGCAGCCCATCTAGTGGCACAGATACGCAGTATTTT. Amino acids: CASSPSSGTDTQYF.